This T cell receptor (beta chain) was recovered during a study of shared clonotypes between healthy human individuals. Study results and limitations: Incomplete sequencing of sorted subsets was indicated by rarefaction despite large depth.

Worth noting for this clone: No antigen is known for it. Within the sample, other DNA sequences also encode this same CDR3.

CDR3 length equals 13 residues. V gave up 1 base and J gave up 3 bases, with 7 bases separating them. CDR1 and CDR2 (germline): SGHTA, FQGNSA. TCRdb's copy holds only in-frame clones and misses some; the assay was immunoSEQ multiplex PCR. The table includes approximately 1,500,000 clones, 95% to 99% detected once. The receptor was derived from a man younger than 40 in good health. J is TRBJ2-7 and V is TRBV7-2, with D unresolved. The sequenced sample was naive CD4+ T cells sorted from blood. Stated subset: CD45RA+ positively selected. The CDR3 bases are TGTGCCAGCAGCTTAGAGGGCGGCTACGAGCAGTACTTC. It is translated as CASSLEGGYEQYF.